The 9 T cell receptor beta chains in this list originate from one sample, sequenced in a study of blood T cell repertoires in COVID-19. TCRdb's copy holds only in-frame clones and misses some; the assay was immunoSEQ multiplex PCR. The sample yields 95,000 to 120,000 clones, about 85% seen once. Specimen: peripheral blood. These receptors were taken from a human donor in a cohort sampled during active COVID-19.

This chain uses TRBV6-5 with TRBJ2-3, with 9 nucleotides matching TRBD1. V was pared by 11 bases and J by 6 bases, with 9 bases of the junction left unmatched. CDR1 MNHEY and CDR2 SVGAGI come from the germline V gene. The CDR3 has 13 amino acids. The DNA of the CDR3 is TGTGCCGGTTCACAGGGGGCGGAGGATACGCAGTATTTT. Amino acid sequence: CAGSQGAEDTQYF.

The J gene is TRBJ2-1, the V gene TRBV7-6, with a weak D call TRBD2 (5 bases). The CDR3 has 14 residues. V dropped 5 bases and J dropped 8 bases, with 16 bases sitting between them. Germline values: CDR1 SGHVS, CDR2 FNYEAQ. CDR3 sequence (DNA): TGTGCCAGCAGCCGGGCCGATGGGAGCGATGAGCAGTTCTTC. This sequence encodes CASSRADGSDEQFF.

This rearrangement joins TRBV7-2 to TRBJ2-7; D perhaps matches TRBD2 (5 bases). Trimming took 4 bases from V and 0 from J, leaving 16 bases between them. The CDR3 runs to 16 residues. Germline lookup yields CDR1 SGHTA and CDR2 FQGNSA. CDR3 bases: TGTGCCAGCAGCTCACGTTCGGCTAGCAGCTCCTACGAGCAGTACTTC. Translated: CASSSRSASSSYEQYF.

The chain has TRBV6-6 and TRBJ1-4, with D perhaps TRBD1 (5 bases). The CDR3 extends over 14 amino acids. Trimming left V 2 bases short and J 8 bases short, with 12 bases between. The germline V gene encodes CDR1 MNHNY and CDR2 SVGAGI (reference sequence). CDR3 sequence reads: CASSYGARGEKLFF. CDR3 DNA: TGTGCCAGCAGTTACGGCGCCCGGGGGGAAAAACTGTTTTTT.

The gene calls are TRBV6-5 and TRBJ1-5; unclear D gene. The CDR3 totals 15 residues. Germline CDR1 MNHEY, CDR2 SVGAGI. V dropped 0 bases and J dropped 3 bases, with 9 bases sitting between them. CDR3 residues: CASSYSGVNNQPQHF. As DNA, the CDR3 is TGTGCCAGCAGTTACTCCGGGGTGAACAATCAGCCCCAGCATTTT.

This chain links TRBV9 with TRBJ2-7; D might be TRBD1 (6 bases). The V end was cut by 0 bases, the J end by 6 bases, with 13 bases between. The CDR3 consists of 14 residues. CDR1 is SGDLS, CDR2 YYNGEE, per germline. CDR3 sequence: CASSVGTARGEQYF. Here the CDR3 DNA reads TGTGCCAGCAGCGTAGGAACCGCCAGGGGCGAGCAGTACTTC.

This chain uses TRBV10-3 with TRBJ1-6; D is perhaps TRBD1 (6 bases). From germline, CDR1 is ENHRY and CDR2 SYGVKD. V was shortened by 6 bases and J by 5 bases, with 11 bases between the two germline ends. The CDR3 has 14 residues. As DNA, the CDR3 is TGTGCCATCAGCCGGGACACAGATAATTCACCCCTCCACTTT. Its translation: CAISRDTDNSPLHF.

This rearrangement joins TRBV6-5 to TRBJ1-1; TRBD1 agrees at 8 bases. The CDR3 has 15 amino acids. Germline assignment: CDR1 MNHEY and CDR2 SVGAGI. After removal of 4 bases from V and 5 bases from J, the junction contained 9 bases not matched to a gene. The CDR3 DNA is TGTGCCAGCAGTTTATTAGGACAGGGTGATACTGAAGCTTTCTTT. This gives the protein CASSLLGQGDTEAFF.

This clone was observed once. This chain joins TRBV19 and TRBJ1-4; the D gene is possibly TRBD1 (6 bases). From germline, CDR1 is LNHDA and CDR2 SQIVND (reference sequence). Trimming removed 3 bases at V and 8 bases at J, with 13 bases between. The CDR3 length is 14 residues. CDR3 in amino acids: CASSINREGEKLFF. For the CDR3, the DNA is TGTGCCAGTAGTATTAACAGGGAAGGGGAAAAACTGTTTTTT.